This TCR beta chain came from a study of OX40 agonist ivuxolimab in advanced cancers. Study in general: The study enrolled dose-escalation patients with hepatocellular carcinoma, melanoma, renal cell or head and neck cancer. The eligibility criteria allowed prior anti-PD-1, anti-PD-L1 or anti-CTLA-4 therapy, and approximately 42% had some. Points from the study as a whole: Some nonresponders likewise displayed low normalized T-cell clonal expansion.

The protocol was immunoSEQ multiplex PCR, while the TCRdb copy is restricted to in-frame clones and leaves out a portion. The table shows more than 100,000 clones, with about 92% occurring only once. For this clone: The target antigen is unknown.

Individuals having autoimmune disease history or systemic immunosuppression were not enrolled. Germline assignment: CDR1 MGHDK and CDR2 SYGVNS. Trimming stripped 5 bases from V and 0 bases from J, with 11 bases between. The CDR3 is 14 amino acids. The V gene is TRBV25-1, the J gene TRBJ2-7; tentatively, D is TRBD1 (5 bases). This sequence originates from an adult with an advanced solid tumor such as melanoma, head and neck, liver or kidney cancer. The input for sequencing was CD4+ or CD8+ T cells sorted from blood, taken in a trial of the OX40 agonist ivuxolimab. CDR3 amino acids: CASSKQDFSYEQYF. As DNA, the CDR3 is TGTGCCAGCAGTAAACAGGATTTCTCCTACGAGCAGTACTTC.